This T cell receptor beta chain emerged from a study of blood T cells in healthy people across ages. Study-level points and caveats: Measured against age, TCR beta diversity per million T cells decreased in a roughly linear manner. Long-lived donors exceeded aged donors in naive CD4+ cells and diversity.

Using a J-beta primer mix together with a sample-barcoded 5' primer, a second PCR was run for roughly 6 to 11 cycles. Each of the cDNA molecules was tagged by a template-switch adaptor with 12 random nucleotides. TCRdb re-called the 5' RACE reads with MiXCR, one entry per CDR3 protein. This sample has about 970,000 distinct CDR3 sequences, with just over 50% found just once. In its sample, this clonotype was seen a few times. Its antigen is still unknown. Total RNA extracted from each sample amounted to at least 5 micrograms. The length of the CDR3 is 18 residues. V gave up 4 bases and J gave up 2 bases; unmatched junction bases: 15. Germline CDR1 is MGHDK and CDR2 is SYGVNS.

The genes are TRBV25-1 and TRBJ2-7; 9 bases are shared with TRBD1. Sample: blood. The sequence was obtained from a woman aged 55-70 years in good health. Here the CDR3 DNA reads TGTGCCAGCAGTGGAACGGGACAGGGAACCCCTCATCCCTACGAGCAGTACTTC. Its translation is CASSGTGQGTPHPYEQYF.